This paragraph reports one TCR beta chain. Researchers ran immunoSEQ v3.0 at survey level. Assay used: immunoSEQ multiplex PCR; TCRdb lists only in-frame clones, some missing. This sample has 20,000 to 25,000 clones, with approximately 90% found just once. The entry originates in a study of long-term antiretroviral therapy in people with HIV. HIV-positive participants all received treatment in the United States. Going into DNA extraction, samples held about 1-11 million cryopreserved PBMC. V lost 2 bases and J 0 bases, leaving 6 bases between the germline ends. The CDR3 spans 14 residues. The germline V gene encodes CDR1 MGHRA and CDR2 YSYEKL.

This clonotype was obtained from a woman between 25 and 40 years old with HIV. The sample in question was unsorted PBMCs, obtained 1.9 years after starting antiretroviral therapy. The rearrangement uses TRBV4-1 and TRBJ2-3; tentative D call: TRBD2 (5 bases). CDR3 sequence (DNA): TGCGCCAGCAGCCAATGGACTAGCACAGATACGCAGTATTTT. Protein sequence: CASSQWTSTDTQYF.